The 17 T cell receptor beta chains in this list originate from one sample, sequenced in a study of blood T cell repertoires in COVID-19 (dated by TCRdb to between 2020 and 2021). The method behind the library was the immunoSEQ multiplex PCR assay. Entries here come from immuneACCESS through TCRdb and include only in-frame sequences with V and J called. Some clones fail to appear in such tables; in the studies checked, an unresolved V gene covers under half of the shortfall, and the cause of the remainder is unknown. The table for this sample lists 100,000 to 150,000 clones; approximately 84% of them were counted only once. About 15% of the sample rests with the top ten. Source material: peripheral blood. The receptors here all came from an elderly woman with acute or convalescent COVID-19.

The chain combines TRBV7-2 with TRBJ1-5; the D gene is possibly TRBD1 (5 bases). V was pared by 7 bases and J by 12 bases, with 13 bases between. The CDR3 sequence is 11 residues long. The germline gives CDR1 SGHTA, CDR2 FQGNSA. CDR3 nucleotides: TGTGCCAGCACCTCGGGGGACCTCCAGCATTTT. Residues: CASTSGDLQHF.

This clone was counted once. The rearrangement uses TRBV15 and TRBJ1-4, with D uncertain. V was cut by 1 base and J by 4 bases, with 7 bases left in between. The germline V gene encodes CDR1 LNHNV and CDR2 YYDKDF (reference sequence). The CDR3 is 14 residues long. The DNA for the CDR3 is TGTGCCACCAGCAGAGGCGGGAATAATGAAAAACTGTTTTTT. Its translation is CATSRGGNNEKLFF.

This chain links TRBV19 with TRBJ2-5; 7 bases map to TRBD1. This CDR3 has 14 residues. V lost 9 bases, J lost 6 bases, and 13 bases stayed unmatched. Germline V gene lookup returns CDR1 LNHDA and CDR2 SQIVND (reference sequence). The CDR3 protein is CASRSTGAGKTQYF. CDR3 bases: TGTGCCAGCAGAAGCACAGGGGCTGGAAAGACCCAGTACTTC.

V usage is TRBV5-8 and J usage is TRBJ1-4; 8 bases map to TRBD1. This CDR3 spans 16 amino acids. Trimming at V came to 3 bases and at J to 7 bases, leaving 11 bases not matched to a gene. Per the germline V gene, CDR1 is SGHTS and CDR2 is YDEGEE. The CDR3 DNA reads TGTGCCAGCAGCTCAGACAGACAGGGGATACGTGAAAAACTGTTTTTT. This translates into CASSSDRQGIREKLFF.

V and J are TRBV6-5 and TRBJ2-1; D remains unclear. Between the trimmed V and J ends, which lost 0 bases and 5 bases, there was a span of 8 bases. Germline lookup yields CDR1 MNHEY and CDR2 SVGAGI. The CDR3 consists of 14 residues. The CDR3 loop is CASSYSPGNNEQFF. CDR3 DNA: TGTGCCAGCAGTTACTCCCCAGGAAACAATGAGCAGTTCTTC.

In this sample, this clone turned up once. V usage is TRBV19 and J usage is TRBJ2-3, with 10 bases fitting TRBD1. Germline CDR1 and CDR2: LNHDA and SQIVND (reference sequence). With 9 bases clipped from V and 3 bases from J, the junction kept 6 bases outside the gene matches. This CDR3 comprises 14 residues. In DNA, the CDR3 is TGTGCCAGCCAAAGGACAGGGGGTACAGATACGCAGTATTTT. It codes for CASQRTGGTDTQYF.

In this sample, this clone turned up a few times. The rearrangement joins TRBV7-2 to TRBJ2-7; no firm D call. The CDR3 contains 12 residues. V was clipped by 0 bases and J by 2 bases, with 2 bases between them. CDR1 is SGHTA and CDR2 is FQGNSA in the germline V gene. This chain's CDR3 is CASSLATYEQYF. The CDR3 DNA is TGTGCCAGCAGCTTAGCTACCTACGAGCAGTACTTC. Supplemented by reference TRBV7-2 and TRBJ2-7, the full variable domain reads GAGVSQSPSNKVTEKGKDVELRCDPISGHTALYWYRQSLGQGLEFLIYFQGNSAPDKSGLPSDRFSAERTGGSVSTLTIQRTQQEDSAVYLCASSLATYEQYFGPGTRLTVT.

The chain links TRBV11-2 to TRBJ2-3; 10 bases agree with TRBD2. This CDR3 is 18 amino acids long. With V trimmed by 1 base and J by 2 bases, 9 bases remained unmatched. Germline lookup yields CDR1 SGHAT and CDR2 FQNNGV. The CDR3 coding sequence is TGTGCCAGCAGCTTAGTTGGCCTAGCGGGGGCCTTCACAGATACGCAGTATTTT. This gives the protein CASSLVGLAGAFTDTQYF.

J is TRBJ2-1 and V is TRBV29-1; 14 bases fit TRBD2. V was pared by 7 bases and J by 7 bases, with 6 bases of the junction left unmatched. This CDR3 is 14 amino acids long. Germline assignment: CDR1 SQVTM and CDR2 ANQGSEA. The CDR3 spells CSAYGTSGRNEQFF. Here the CDR3 DNA reads TGCAGCGCCTACGGGACTAGCGGGAGAAATGAGCAGTTCTTC.

The chain links TRBV18 to TRBJ1-2, with D uncertain. The germline CDR1 and CDR2 sequences are KGHSH and LQKENI. The CDR3 loop spans 14 amino acids. V was pared by 3 bases and J by 4 bases, with 12 bases between. DNA for the CDR3: TGTGCCAGCTCACCTGAACGGGTAACCTATGGCTACACCTTC. Translated: CASSPERVTYGYTF.

This chain connects TRBV7-8 to TRBJ1-3; TRBD1 aligns across 9 bases. The germline gives CDR1 SGHVS, CDR2 FQNEAQ. The CDR3 has 15 amino acids. V shed 2 bases, J shed 2 bases, and the junction held 1 base outside the gene matches. The CDR3 nucleotides are TGTGCCAGCAGCTTACGGACAGGGGCTGGAAACACCATATATTTT. It specifies CASSLRTGAGNTIYF.

The J gene is TRBJ1-5, the V gene TRBV6-2 or TRBV6-3; 8 bases align to TRBD1. V lost 0 bases and J lost 0; bases outside the gene matches: 13. Looked up from germline, CDR1 is MNHEY and CDR2 is SVGEGT. This CDR3 spans 20 amino acids. The CDR3 here is CASSYSMSGGEIYSNQPQHF. The CDR3 DNA reads TGTGCCAGCAGTTACTCGATGTCAGGGGGCGAAATTTATAGCAATCAGCCCCAGCATTTT.

The genes are TRBV13 and TRBJ2-1, with D possibly being TRBD1 (5 bases). Germline loops: CDR1 PRHDT, CDR2 FYEKMQ (reference sequence). The CDR3 runs to 13 residues. V gave up 0 bases and J gave up 9 bases, with 9 bases separating them. CDR3 DNA: TGTGCCAGCAGCTTAGGCCGACAGATTGAGCAGTTCTTC. Amino acids: CASSLGRQIEQFF.

The rearrangement joins TRBV9 to TRBJ2-7; 7 positions match TRBD2. Germline V gene sequence: CDR1 SGDLS, CDR2 YYNGEE. The V segment lost 0 bases and the J segment 2 bases; nucleotides outside the gene matches: 5. The CDR3 has 15 residues. CDR3 sequence reads: CASSVGGGSAYEQYF. The CDR3 DNA is TGTGCCAGCAGCGTAGGTGGCGGGAGCGCCTACGAGCAGTACTTC.

The chain links TRBV10-2 to TRBJ1-2, with TRBD1 matching 8 bases. This CDR3 region has 14 residues. The germline CDR1 and CDR2 sequences are WSHSY and SAAADI. Germline trimming cut 6 bases from V and 6 bases from J; bases unmatched to any gene: 9. The CDR3 coding sequence is TGCGCCAGCAGGGATGACAGGGGCGTCCATGGCTACACCTTC. It specifies CASRDDRGVHGYTF.

This CDR3 reads CASSWGTEVLNEQFF. CDR3 nucleotide sequence: TGTGCCAGCAGCTGGGGGACAGAGGTACTAAATGAGCAGTTCTTC. This sequence joins TRBV7-9 and TRBJ2-1; TRBD1 matches 7 bases. V lost 4 bases to trimming and J lost 7 bases; unmatched junction nucleotides: 10. Looked up from germline, CDR1 is SEHNR and CDR2 is FQNEAQ (reference sequence). The CDR3 length is 15 residues.

The V and J genes are TRBV27 and TRBJ1-2; a possible D gene is TRBD1 (6 bases). The germline V and J ends were trimmed by 6 bases and 4 bases, with 12 bases remaining between them. The germline CDR1 and CDR2 sequences are MNHEY and SMNVEV (reference sequence). The CDR3 totals 13 residues. The CDR3 DNA follows: TGTGCCAGCAGCCCACAGGGAATCTATGGCTACACCTTC. It yields the protein CASSPQGIYGYTF.